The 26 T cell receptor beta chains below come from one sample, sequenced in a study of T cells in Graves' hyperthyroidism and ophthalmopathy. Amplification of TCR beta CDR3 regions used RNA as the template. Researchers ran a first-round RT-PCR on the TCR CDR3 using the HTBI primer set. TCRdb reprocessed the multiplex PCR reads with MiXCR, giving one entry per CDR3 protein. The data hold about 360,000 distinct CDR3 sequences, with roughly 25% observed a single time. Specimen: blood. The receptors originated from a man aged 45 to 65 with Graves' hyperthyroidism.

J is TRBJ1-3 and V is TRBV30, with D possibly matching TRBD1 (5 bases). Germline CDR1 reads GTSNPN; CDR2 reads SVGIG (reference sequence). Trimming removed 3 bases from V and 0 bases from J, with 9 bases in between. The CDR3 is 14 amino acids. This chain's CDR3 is CAWRRTGSGNTIYF. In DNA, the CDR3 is TGTGCCTGGAGGCGAACAGGCTCTGGAAACACCATATATTTT.

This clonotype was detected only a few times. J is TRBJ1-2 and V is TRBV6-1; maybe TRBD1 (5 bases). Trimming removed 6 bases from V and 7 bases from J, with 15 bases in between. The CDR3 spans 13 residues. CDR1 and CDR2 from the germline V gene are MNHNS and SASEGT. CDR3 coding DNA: TGTGCCAGCAGGGTGGACAAGAGGGGTGGCTACACCTTC. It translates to CASRVDKRGGYTF.

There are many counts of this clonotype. CDR3 protein: CASSLADRGSAFF. The CDR3 region has the DNA TGTGCCAGCAGCTTGGCGGACAGGGGATCAGCTTTCTTT. This chain links TRBV5-5 with TRBJ1-1, with TRBD1 matching over 9 bases. Germline CDR1 reads SGHKS; CDR2 reads YYEKEE (reference sequence). The V and J ends lost 0 bases and 10 bases, in that order; junction bases with no gene match: 4. This CDR3 is built from 13 residues.

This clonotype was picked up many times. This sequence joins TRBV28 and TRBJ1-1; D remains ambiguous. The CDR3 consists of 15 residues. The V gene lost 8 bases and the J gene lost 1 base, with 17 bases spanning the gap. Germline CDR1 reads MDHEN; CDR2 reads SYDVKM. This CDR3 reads CASQAAYLTNTEAFF. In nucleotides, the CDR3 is TGTGCCAGCCAGGCGGCATATCTGACGAACACTGAAGCTTTCTTT.

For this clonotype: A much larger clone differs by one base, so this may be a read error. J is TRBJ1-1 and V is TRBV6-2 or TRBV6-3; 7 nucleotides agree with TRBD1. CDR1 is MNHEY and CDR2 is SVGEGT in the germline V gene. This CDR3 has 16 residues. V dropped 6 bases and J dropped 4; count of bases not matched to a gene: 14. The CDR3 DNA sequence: TGTGCCAGCAGACCGGACAGGATGTTAGCCGGCACTGAAGCTTTCTTT. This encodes CASRPDRMLAGTEAFF.

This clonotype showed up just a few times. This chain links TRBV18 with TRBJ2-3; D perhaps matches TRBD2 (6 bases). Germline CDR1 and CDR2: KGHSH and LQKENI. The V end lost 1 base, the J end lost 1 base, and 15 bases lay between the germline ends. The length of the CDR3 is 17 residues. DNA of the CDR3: TGTGCCAGCTCACCACTTCGGGGGTCGGGTGGCACAGATACGCAGTATTTT. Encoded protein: CASSPLRGSGGTDTQYF.

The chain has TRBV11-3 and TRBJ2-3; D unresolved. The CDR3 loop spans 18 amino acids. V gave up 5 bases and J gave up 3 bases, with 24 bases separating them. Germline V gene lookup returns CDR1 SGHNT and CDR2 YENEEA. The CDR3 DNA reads TGTGCCAGCAGCGCAAGGGTGCGATCCGGACCTCAAACAGATACGCAGTATTTT. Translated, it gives CASSARVRSGPQTDTQYF.

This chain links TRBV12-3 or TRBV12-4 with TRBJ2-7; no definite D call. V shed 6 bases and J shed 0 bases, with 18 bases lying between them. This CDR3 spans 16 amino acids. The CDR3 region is CASSVQRVGSSYEQYF. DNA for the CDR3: TGTGCCAGCAGCGTCCAACGGGTGGGGTCCTCCTACGAGCAGTACTTC.

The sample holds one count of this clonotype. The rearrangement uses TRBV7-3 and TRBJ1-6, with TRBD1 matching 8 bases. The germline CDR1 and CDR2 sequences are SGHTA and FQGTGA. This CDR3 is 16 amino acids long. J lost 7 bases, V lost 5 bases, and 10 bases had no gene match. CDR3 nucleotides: TGTGCCAGCAGCCTGACCGGGACAGGATGGAATTCACCCCTCCACTTT. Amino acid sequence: CASSLTGTGWNSPLHF.

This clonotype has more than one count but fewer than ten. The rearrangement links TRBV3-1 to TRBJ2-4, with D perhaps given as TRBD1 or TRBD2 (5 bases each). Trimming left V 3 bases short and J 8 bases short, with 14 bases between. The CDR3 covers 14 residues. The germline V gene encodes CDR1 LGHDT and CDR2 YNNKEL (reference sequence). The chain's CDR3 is CASSHPGRPYIQYF. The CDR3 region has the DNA TGTGCCAGCAGCCATCCGGGACGCCCGTACATTCAGTACTTC.

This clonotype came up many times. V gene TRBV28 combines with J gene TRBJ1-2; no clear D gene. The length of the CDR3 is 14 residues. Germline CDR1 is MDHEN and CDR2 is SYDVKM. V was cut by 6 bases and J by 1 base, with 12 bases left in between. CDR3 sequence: CASSPDPINYGYTF. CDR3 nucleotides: TGTGCCAGCAGCCCCGACCCGATTAACTATGGCTACACCTTC.

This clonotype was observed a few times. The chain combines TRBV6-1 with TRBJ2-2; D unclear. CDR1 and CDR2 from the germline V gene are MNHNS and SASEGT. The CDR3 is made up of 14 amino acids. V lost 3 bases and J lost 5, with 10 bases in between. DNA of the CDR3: TGTGCCAGCAGTGAGATATGGCGTACCGGGGAGCTGTTTTTT. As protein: CASSEIWRTGELFF.

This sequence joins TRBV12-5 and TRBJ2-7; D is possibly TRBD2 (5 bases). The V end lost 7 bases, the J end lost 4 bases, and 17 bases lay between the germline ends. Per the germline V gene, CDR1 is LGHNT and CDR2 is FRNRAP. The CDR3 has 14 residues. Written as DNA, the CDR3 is TGTGCTAGTGTCCCCGTCGGGGAAGGGTACGAGCAGTACTTC. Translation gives CASVPVGEGYEQYF.

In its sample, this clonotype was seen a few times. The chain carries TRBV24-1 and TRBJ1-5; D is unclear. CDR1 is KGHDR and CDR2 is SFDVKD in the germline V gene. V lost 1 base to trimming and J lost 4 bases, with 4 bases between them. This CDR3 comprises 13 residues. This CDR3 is CATSDLGNQPQHF. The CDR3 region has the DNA TGTGCCACCAGTGATTTAGGGAATCAGCCCCAGCATTTT.

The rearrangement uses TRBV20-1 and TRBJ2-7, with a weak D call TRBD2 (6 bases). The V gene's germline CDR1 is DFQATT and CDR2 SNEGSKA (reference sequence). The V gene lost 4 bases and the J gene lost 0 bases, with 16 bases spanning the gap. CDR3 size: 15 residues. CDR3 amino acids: CSATASGLSSYEQYF. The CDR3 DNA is TGCAGTGCTACCGCCAGCGGGCTTAGCTCCTACGAGCAGTACTTC.

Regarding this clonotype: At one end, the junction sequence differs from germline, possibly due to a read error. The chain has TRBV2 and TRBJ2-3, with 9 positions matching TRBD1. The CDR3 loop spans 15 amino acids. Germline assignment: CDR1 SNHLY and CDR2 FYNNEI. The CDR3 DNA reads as TGTGCCAGCAAGAGACAGGGGGGTTCCACAGGTACGCAGTATTTT. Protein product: CASKRQGGSTGTQYF.

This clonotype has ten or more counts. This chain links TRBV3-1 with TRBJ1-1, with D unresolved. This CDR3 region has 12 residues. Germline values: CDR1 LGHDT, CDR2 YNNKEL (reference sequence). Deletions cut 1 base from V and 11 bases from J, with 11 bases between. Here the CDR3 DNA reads TGTGCCAGCAGCCAAGGGATGAGGGTCGCTTTCTTT. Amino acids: CASSQGMRVAFF.

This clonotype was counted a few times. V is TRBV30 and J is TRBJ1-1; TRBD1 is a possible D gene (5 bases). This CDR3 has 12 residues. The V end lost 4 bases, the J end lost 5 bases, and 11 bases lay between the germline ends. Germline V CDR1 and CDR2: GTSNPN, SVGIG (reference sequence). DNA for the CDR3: TGTGCCTGGATTCAGGGTAAGACTGAAGCTTTCTTT. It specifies CAWIQGKTEAFF.

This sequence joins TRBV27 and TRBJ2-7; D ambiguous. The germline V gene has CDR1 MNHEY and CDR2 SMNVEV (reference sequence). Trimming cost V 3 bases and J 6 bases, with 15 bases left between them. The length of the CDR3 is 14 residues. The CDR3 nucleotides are TGTGCCAGCAGTTTGGATAGGGTTGCTTCCGAGCAGTACTTC. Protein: CASSLDRVASEQYF.

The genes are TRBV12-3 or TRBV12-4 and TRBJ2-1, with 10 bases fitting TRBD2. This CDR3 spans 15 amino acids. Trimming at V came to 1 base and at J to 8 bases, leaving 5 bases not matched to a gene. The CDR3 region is CASSLEPSGSHEQFF. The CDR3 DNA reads TGTGCCAGCAGTTTAGAGCCTAGCGGGAGTCATGAGCAGTTCTTC.

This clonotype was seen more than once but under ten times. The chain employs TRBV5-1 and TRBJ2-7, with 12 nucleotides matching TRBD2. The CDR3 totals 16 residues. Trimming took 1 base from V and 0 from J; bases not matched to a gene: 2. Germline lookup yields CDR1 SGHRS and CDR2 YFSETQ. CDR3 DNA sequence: TGCGCCAGCAGCTTGACTAGCGGGAGGAGCTCCTACGAGCAGTACTTC. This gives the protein CASSLTSGRSSYEQYF.

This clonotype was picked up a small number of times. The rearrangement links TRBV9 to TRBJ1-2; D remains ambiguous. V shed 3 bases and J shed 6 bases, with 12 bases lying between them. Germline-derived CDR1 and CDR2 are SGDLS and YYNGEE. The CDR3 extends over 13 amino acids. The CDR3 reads CASSAGREHGYTF. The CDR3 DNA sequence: TGTGCCAGCAGCGCCGGGAGGGAACATGGCTACACCTTC.

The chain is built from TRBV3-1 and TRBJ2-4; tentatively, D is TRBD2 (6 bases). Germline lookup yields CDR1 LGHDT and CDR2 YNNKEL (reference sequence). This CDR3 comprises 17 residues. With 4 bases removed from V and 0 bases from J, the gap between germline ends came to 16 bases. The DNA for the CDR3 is TGTGCCAGCAGCCCGGGAGCTTCGATTTCAGCCAAAAACATTCAGTACTTC. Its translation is CASSPGASISAKNIQYF.

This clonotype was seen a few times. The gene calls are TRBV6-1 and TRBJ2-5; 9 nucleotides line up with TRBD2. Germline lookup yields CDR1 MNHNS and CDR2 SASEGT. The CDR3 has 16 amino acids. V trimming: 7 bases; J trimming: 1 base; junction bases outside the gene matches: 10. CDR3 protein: CASKTPLTSGQETQYF. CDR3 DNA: TGTGCCAGCAAAACGCCGTTGACTAGCGGCCAAGAGACCCAGTACTTC.

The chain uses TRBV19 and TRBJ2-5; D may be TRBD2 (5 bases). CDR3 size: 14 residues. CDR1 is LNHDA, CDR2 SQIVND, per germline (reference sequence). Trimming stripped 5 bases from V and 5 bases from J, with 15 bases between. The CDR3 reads CASSLLPSSETQYF. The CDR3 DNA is TGTGCCAGTAGTCTCCTCCCTAGCAGCGAGACCCAGTACTTC.

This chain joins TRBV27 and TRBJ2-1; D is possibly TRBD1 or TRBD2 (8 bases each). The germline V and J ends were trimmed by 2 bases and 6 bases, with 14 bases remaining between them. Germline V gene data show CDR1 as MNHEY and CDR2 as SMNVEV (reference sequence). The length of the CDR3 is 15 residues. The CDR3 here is CASSLGSGTGNEQFF. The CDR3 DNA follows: TGTGCCAGCAGTTTAGGTAGCGGGACAGGCAATGAGCAGTTCTTC.